The rows below give T cell receptor beta chains drawn from one sample of a study of tumor-infiltrating lymphocytes in primary liver carcinoma. TCRdb passed the multiplex PCR reads through MiXCR, listing each CDR3 protein once. The top ten clones hold less than 30% of a sample with roughly 80,000 distinct CDR3 sequences, about three quarters of them seen once. Sequencing was carried out using tumor-adjacent normal liver tissue. These receptors originate from a man aged 40-49 years with primary liver carcinoma and hepatitis B virus infection. Each CDR3 is given with its conserved first and last residue. The order of the fields is J gene, clone size, D gene, V gene, CDR3 protein, CDR3 DNA. D genes are given only for firm matches. The size of a clone is reported for some rows only, either as once, few or many, or as a class for expanded clones.

TRBJ2-7 | NA | TRBD1 | TRBV4-1 | CASSLEDREYYEQYF | TGCGCCAGCAGCCTAGAAGACAGGGAATACTATGAGCAGTACTTC
TRBJ2-5 | NA | NA | TRBV4-1 | CVSSQAENQGTQYF | TGCGTCAGCAGCCAAGCCGAGAACCAAGGGACCCAGTACTTC
TRBJ2-1 | few | TRBD2 | TRBV11-2 | CARSLTGTSGDNEHFF | TGTGCCAGGAGCTTAACAGGGACTAGCGGAGACAATGAGCACTTCTTC
TRBJ2-7 | NA | TRBD2 | TRBV5-4 | CVSSLGGELAASYDQYF | TGTGTCAGCAGCTTGGGTGGGGAACTAGCGGCCTCCTACGACCAGTACTTC
TRBJ2-7 | many | NA | TRBV7-9 | CASSSGINYEQYF | TGTGCCAGCAGCTCCGGAATAAACTACGAGCAGTACTTC
TRBJ1-5 | NA | NA | TRBV6-2/TRBV6-3 | CASGLGQGNRPQHF | TGTGCCAGCGGTTTGGGACAAGGCAATCGGCCCCAGCATTTT
TRBJ2-1 | NA | TRBD2 | TRBV11-2 | CANGPGLAGYGEQFF | TGTGCCAACGGCCCCGGACTAGCGGGATATGGTGAGCAGTTCTTC
TRBJ2-1 | NA | NA | TRBV6-2/TRBV6-3 | CASRYGLYSMEQFF | TGTGCCAGCAGGTACGGGCTTTATAGCATGGAGCAGTTCTTC
TRBJ1-5 | once | NA | TRBV7-9 | CASEGTRDQRQHF | TGTGCCAGCGAGGGGACACGAGATCAGCGCCAGCATTTT
TRBJ2-1 | NA | NA | TRBV14 | CASSLKRFYNEQFF | TGTGCCAGCAGTTTAAAGCGGTTCTACAATGAGCAGTTCTTC
TRBJ2-2 | NA | NA | TRBV6-1 | CASTEWARGPSTRELFF | TGTGCCAGCACCGAATGGGCCAGAGGACCGAGCACCAGGGAGCTGTTTTTT
TRBJ1-6 | many | TRBD1 | TRBV5-4 | CASTGQGSPLHF | TGTGCCAGCACCGGACAGGGGTCACCCCTCCACTTT
TRBJ2-2 | NA | NA | TRBV4-1 | CDSSQERGTGTGELFF | TGCGACAGCAGCCAAGAGCGGGGGACAGGGACTGGGGAGCTGTTTTTT
TRBJ2-3 | many | NA | TRBV6-1 | CASNERGAGRSDTQYF | TGTGCCAGCAACGAACGCGGGGCCGGGAGATCAGATACGCAGTATTTT
TRBJ2-5 | NA | NA | TRBV19 | CAGRQAGETQYF | TGTGCCGGTCGACAGGCTGGGGAGACCCAGTACTTC
TRBJ2-4 | NA | TRBD1 | TRBV29-1 | CSVRGGAAKNIQYF | TGCAGCGTTAGAGGGGGCGCGGCCAAAAACATCCAGTACTTC
TRBJ2-2 | NA | TRBD1 | TRBV5-1 | CASSLQGANIGELFF | TGCGCCAGCAGCTTGCAGGGGGCGAACATCGGGGAGCTGTTTTTT
TRBJ2-4 | NA | NA | TRBV11-2 | CAHWAPDSRSVLDIQYF | TGTGCGCACTGGGCCCCCGACTCCCGTTCCGTGCTAGACATTCAATACTTC
TRBJ1-1 | NA | NA | TRBV6-2/TRBV6-3 | CASRLTENTEAFF | TGTGCCAGCCGACTGACAGAAAACACTGAAGCTTTCTTT
TRBJ2-5 | NA | NA | TRBV6-5 | CGSSYSQETQYF | TGTGGCAGCAGTTACTCACAGGAGACCCAGTACTTC
TRBJ1-1 | NA | NA | TRBV29-1 | CSAYRGGGKTEAFF | TGCAGTGCTTATAGGGGAGGGGGGAAGACTGAAGCTTTCTTT
TRBJ1-5 | NA | NA | TRBV6-2/TRBV6-3 | CASSYPNQPRYF | TGTGCCAGCAGCTACCCCAATCAGCCCCGGTATTTT
TRBJ1-5 | NA | NA | TRBV29-1 | CSVVGQINQLQHF | TGCAGCGTTGTCGGACAGATCAATCAGCTTCAGCATTTT
TRBJ2-1 | few | NA | TRBV29-1 | CSAGEYIAQFF | TGCAGCGCGGGTGAGTATATTGCGCAGTTCTTT
TRBJ2-3 | NA | NA | TRBV4-2 | CASSQDFSRLTDTQYF | TGTGCTAGCAGCCAAGATTTTAGCCGGCTCACAGATACGCAGTATTTT
TRBJ2-1 | NA | NA | TRBV5-5 | CGSSLENEQFF | TGTGGCAGCAGCCTAGAGAATGAGCAGTTCTTC
TRBJ2-1 | NA | TRBD1 | TRBV4-3 | CASSQEGTGVYNKQFF | TGCGCCAGCAGCCAAGAAGGGACAGGGGTCTATAATAAGCAGTTCTTC
TRBJ2-5 | large | TRBD1 | TRBV11-1 | CASSGQVEVETQYF | TGTGCCAGCAGTGGACAGGTGGAGGTGGAGACCCAGTACTTC
TRBJ2-7 | NA | NA | TRBV11-2 | CASIFDGTYEQYF | TGTGCCAGTATCTTTGATGGCACCTACGAGCAGTACTTC
TRBJ2-1 | once | NA | TRBV29-1 | CSTCPGGNEQFF | TGCAGTACCTGCCCAGGGGGGAATGAGCAGTTCTTC
TRBJ2-1 | few | TRBD2 | TRBV9 | CASSPAGLADYNEQFF | TGTGCCAGCAGCCCAGCCGGACTAGCGGACTACAATGAGCAGTTCTTC
TRBJ2-1 | NA | NA | TRBV11-1 | CASSSWPTGCNEHFF | TGTGCCAGTAGCTCCTGGCCCACAGGGTGCAATGAGCACTTCTTC
TRBJ2-1 | NA | NA | TRBV6-1 | CASSTLSGNYSEQFF | TGTGCCAGCAGTACGTTGTCGGGGAACTACAGTGAGCAGTTCTTC
TRBJ2-1 | once | TRBD1 | TRBV5-1 | CVSSLTGANEQFF | TGCGTCAGCAGCTTAACAGGGGCCAATGAGCAGTTCTTC
TRBJ2-7 | many | TRBD1 | TRBV6-1 | CASGPGQIEWGTDYEQYF | TGTGCCAGCGGACCGGGACAGATTGAGTGGGGGACGGATTACGAGCAGTACTTC
TRBJ1-2 | NA | NA | TRBV10-2 | CVSSEGLVSGGSRRLGFSYTF | TGCGTCAGCAGTGAGGGCTTAGTGTCGGGGGGTAGCCGAAGATTGGGTTTTAGCTACACCTTC
TRBJ1-1 | NA | NA | TRBV29-1 | CSVAPGCGMTTEAFF | TGCAGCGTTGCCCCGGGATGTGGAATGACCACTGAAGCTTTCTTT